A selection of T cell receptor beta chains follows, all from one sample in a study of OX40 agonist ivuxolimab in advanced cancers. Generated by immunoSEQ multiplex PCR, the TCRdb table keeps only in-frame clones and is missing some. The sample lists around 70,000 clones; around 85% were seen once. The sequences come from CD4+ or CD8+ T cells sorted from blood, collected in a trial of the OX40 agonist ivuxolimab. Receptors were obtained from an adult with an advanced solid tumor such as melanoma, head and neck, liver or kidney cancer. The CDR3 runs from the conserved cysteine through the conserved F or W. The order of the fields is D gene, J gene, V gene, clone size, CDR3 protein, CDR3 DNA. A D gene is named only where the DNA matches it firmly. Rows give clone size only sometimes, using once, few, many, or a class for an expanded clone.

D: -
J: TRBJ2-2
V: TRBV23-1
size: -
CDR3: CASSHEVSGNAGELFF
DNA: TGCGCCAGCAGTCATGAGGTCTCAGGGAACGCCGGGGAGCTGTTTTTT

D: -
J: TRBJ1-3
V: TRBV9
size: -
CDR3: CASSVGSAGNTIYF
DNA: TGTGCCAGCAGCGTAGGTTCAGCTGGAAACACCATATATTTT

D: TRBD2
J: TRBJ2-5
V: TRBV7-3
size: -
CDR3: CASSRLAGNQETQYF
DNA: TGTGCCAGCAGCCGACTAGCGGGTAACCAAGAGACCCAGTACTTC

D: TRBD1
J: TRBJ1-1
V: TRBV5-1
size: -
CDR3: CASSPTGGSRTEAFF
DNA: TGCGCCAGCAGCCCGACAGGGGGTTCGAGGACTGAAGCTTTCTTT

D: -
J: TRBJ2-2
V: TRBV11-2
size: -
CDR3: CASSLLASNTGELFF
DNA: TGTGCCAGCAGCTTACTGGCTTCGAACACCGGGGAGCTGTTTTTT

D: -
J: TRBJ1-2
V: TRBV6-5
size: -
CDR3: CASRHGGHLDYGYTF
DNA: TGTGCCAGCAGACACGGTGGTCACCTCGACTATGGCTACACCTTC

D: -
J: TRBJ2-2
V: TRBV11-3
size: -
CDR3: CASSLGPTRSPRVGELFF
DNA: TGTGCCAGCAGCTTAGGCCCCACCAGATCACCCCGTGTCGGGGAGCTGTTTTTT

D: TRBD2
J: TRBJ2-7
V: TRBV13
size: medium-sized
CDR3: CASSRGRPTYEQYF
DNA: TGTGCCAGCAGCCGCGGGAGACCTACCTACGAGCAGTACTTC

D: -
J: TRBJ2-7
V: TRBV11-1
size: few
CDR3: CASSYWGSSYEQYF
DNA: TGTGCCAGCAGCTACTGGGGGAGCTCCTACGAGCAGTACTTC

D: -
J: TRBJ2-7
V: TRBV5-1
size: -
CDR3: CASSFAAGELLYF
DNA: TGCGCCAGCAGCTTCGCCGCAGGGGAGTTACTGTACTTC